The T cell receptor beta chain described here comes from a study of cytomegalovirus exposure and HLA in healthy donors. Findings and caveats of the study: Earlier analysis found most TCR beta V segments productive about 87% or about 30% of the time. Later, an analysis showed that TCR beta chains associated with HLA were more clonally expanded than others that were equally common.

CDR1 SGHDT and CDR2 YYEEEE come from the germline V gene. The length of the CDR3 is 15 residues. Each donor was nominally healthy when sampled (though unrecorded immune exposures were likely). In the case of this clone: The target antigen is unknown.

The PCR employed 60 Vbeta primers together with 13 Jbeta primers. Clones were sequenced by immunoSEQ multiplex PCR, and TCRdb holds only the in-frame ones, with some missing. The sample shows more than 90,000 clones, less than 70% of them seen only once. The chain carries TRBV5-6 and TRBJ2-5, with 7 bases fitting TRBD2. TRBJ2-7 matches the DNA end more closely, so the J call is doubtful. The sample consisted of PBMCs. This receptor was identified in a woman aged 25 to 39 in good health and CMV-seronegative. CDR3 loop: CASSFGSGTTYEQYF. CDR3 nucleotides: TGTGCCAGCAGCTTCGGGAGCGGGACCACATACGAGCAGTACTTC.